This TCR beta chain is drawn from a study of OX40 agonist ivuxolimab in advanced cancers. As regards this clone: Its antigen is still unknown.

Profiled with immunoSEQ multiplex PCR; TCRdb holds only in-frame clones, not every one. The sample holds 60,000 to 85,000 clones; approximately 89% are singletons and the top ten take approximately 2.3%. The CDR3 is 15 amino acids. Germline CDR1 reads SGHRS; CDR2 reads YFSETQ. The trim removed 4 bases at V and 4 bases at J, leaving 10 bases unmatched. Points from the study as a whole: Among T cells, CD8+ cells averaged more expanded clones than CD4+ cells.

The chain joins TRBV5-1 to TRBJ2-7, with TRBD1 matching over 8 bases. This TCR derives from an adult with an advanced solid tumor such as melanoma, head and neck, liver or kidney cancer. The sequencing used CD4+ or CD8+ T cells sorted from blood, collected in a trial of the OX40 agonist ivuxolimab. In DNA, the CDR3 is TGCGCCAGCAGCCCGTGGACAGGGAATCCGTACGAGCAGTACTTC. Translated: CASSPWTGNPYEQYF.